This entry is about one T cell receptor beta chain. Per the germline V gene, CDR1 is MDHEN and CDR2 is SYDVKM. V lost 5 bases and J lost 4, with 17 bases in between. The CDR3 loop spans 15 amino acids. This record belongs to a study of blood T cell repertoires in COVID-19. At the level of the study: Samples taken during acute and convalescent COVID-19 were collected in the United States, Italy and Spain. Nucleic acid was either cDNA or gDNA, and it came from T cells, B-cell-depleted T cells, or PBMCs.

In the authors' workflow: Scientists estimated how many nucleated cells there were by amplifying reference gene primers. The assay was immunoSEQ multiplex PCR, and TCRdb's table has in-frame clones only and misses some. Clone size and the V and J calls come from that table; the DNA yielded D and trimming. The sample lists 85,000 to 100,000 clones; 79% were seen once. V and J are TRBV28 and TRBJ2-5, with D possibly being TRBD1 (5 bases). The origin of this receptor is a woman older than 75 with active or convalescent COVID-19. Sequenced: peripheral blood. The CDR3 DNA reads as TGTGCCAGCAGTCCCCAGGGTGCAGGAAGAGAGACCCAGTACTTC. Translated, it gives CASSPQGAGRETQYF.